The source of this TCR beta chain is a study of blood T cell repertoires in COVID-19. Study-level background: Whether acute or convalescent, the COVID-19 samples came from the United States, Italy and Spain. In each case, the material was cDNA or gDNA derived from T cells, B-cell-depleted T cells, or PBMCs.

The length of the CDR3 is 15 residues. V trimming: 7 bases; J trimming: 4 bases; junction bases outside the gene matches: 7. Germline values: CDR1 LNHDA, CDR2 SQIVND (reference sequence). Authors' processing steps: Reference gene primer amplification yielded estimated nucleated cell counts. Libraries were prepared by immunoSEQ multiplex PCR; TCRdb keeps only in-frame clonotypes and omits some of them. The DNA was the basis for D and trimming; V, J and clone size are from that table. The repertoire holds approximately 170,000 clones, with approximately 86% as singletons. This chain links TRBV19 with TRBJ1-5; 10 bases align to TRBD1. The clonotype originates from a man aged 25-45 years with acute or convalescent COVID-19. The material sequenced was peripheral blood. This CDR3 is CASMRQGAQNQPQHF. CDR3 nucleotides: TGTGCCAGTATGCGACAGGGGGCGCAAAATCAGCCCCAGCATTTT.